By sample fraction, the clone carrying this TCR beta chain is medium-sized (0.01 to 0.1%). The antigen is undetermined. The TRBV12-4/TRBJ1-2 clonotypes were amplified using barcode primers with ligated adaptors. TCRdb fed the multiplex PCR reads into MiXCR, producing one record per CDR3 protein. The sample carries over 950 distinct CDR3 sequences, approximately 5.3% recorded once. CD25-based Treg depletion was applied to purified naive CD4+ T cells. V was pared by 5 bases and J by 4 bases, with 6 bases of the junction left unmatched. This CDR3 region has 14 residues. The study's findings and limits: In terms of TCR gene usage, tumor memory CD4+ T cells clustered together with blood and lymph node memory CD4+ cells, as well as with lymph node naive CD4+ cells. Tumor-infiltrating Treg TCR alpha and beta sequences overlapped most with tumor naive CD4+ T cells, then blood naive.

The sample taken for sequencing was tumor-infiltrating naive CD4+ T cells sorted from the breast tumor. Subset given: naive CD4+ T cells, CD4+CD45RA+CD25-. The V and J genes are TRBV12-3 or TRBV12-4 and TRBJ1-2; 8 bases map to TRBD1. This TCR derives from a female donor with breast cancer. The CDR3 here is CASSRQGMVYGYTF. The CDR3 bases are TGTGCCAGCAGTCGACAGGGGATGGTCTATGGCTACACCTTC.